This T cell receptor (beta chain) was sequenced in a study of T cells in Graves' hyperthyroidism and ophthalmopathy. Study-wide results and caveats: Most clonotypes that expanded in the thyroid above 0.001 also showed up in blood.

The authors took PBMCs from 10 ml fresh peripheral blood. Concerning this clonotype: Its antigen is not known.

RNA transcripts served as the template for amplifying TCR beta CDR3 regions. First-round RT-PCR targeting the TCR CDR3 was performed with the HTBI primer set. TCRdb called the multiplex PCR reads again in MiXCR, with one record for every CDR3 protein. The repertoire holds hundreds of thousands of distinct CDR3 sequences, with around 21% as singletons. The CDR3 totals 20 residues. V trimming: 3 bases; J trimming: 4 bases; junction bases outside the gene matches: 12. Germline CDR1 reads MNHEY; CDR2 reads SMNVEV (reference sequence). The chain links TRBV27 to TRBJ2-1; TRBD2 aligns across 16 bases. Sequencing was performed on blood. This clonotype originated in a man aged 25 to 40 with Graves' ophthalmopathy. The CDR3 DNA sequence: TGTGCCAGCAGTTTCTCGACCCTGGGACTAGCGGGAGGGGGATACAATGAGCAGTTCTTC. Translating it yields CASSFSTLGLAGGGYNEQFF.